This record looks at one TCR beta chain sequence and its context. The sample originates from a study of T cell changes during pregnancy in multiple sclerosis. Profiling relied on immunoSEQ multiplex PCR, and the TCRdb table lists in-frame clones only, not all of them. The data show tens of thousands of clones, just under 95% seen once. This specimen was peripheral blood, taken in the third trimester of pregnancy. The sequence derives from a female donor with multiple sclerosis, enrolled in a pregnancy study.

Here the CDR3 reads CASSPLAGGGGGGYTF. In nucleotides, the CDR3 is TGTGCCAGCAGCCCTCTAGCAGGGGGCGGGGGTGGTGGCTACACCTTC. The rearrangement uses TRBV4-2 and TRBJ1-2, with 8 bases identical to TRBD1. CDR1 is LGHNA and CDR2 is YNFKEQ in the germline V gene. This CDR3 is 16 amino acids long. The V and J ends lost 4 bases and 7 bases, in that order; junction bases with no gene match: 14.